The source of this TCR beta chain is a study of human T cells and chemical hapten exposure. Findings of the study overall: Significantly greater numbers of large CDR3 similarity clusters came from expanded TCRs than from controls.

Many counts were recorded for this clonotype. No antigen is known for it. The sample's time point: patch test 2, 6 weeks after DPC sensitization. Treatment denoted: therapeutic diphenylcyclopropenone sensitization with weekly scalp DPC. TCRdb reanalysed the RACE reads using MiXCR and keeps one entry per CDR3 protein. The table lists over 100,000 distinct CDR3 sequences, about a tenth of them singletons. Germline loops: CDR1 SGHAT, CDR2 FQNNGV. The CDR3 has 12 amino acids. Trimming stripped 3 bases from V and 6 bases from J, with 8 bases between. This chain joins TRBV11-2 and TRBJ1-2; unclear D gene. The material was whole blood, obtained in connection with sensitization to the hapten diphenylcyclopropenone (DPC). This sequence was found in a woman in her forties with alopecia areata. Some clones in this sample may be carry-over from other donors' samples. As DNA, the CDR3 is TGTGCCAGCAGCTTTACAACCCATGGCTACACCTTC. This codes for CASSFTTHGYTF.